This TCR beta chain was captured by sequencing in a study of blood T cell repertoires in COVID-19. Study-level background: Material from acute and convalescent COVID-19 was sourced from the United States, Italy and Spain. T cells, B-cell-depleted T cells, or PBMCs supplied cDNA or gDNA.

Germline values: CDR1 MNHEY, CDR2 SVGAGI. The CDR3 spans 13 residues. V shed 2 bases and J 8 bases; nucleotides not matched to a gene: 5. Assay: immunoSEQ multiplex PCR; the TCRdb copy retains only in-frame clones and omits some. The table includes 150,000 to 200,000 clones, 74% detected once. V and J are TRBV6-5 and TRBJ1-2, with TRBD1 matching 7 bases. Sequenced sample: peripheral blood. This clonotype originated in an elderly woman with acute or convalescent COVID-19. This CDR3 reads CASSYRQGSGYTF. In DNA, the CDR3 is TGTGCCAGCAGTTACAGACAGGGTTCCGGCTACACCTTC.